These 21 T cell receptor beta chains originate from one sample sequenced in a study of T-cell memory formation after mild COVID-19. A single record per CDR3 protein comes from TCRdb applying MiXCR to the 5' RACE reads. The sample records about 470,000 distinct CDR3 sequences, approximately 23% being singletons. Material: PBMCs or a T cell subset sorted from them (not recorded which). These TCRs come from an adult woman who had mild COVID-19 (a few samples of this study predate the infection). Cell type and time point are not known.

The DNA of the CDR3 is TGTGCCAGCCGAGTAGCCCCGCGGGGGGCAAACAATGAGCAGTTCTTC. It translates to CASRVAPRGANNEQFF. The J gene is TRBJ2-1, the V gene TRBV27; TRBD2 agrees at 8 bases. This CDR3 has 16 residues. The trim removed 8 bases at V and 5 bases at J, leaving 14 bases unmatched. Germline V gene lookup returns CDR1 MNHEY and CDR2 SMNVEV (reference sequence).

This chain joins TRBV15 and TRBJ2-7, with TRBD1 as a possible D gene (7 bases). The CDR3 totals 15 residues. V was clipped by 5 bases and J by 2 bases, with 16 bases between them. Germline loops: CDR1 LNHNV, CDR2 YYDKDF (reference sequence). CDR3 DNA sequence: TGTGCCACCAGCCGAAGCGGAGGGGGCCCCTACGAGCAGTACTTC. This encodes CATSRSGGGPYEQYF.

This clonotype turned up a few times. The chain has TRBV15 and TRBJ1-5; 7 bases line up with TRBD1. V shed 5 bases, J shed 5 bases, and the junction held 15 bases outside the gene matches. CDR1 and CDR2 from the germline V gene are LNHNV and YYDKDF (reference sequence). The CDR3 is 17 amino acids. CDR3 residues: CATSGGGEQGRHQPQHF. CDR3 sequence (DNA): TGTGCCACCAGCGGGGGGGGGGAACAGGGGAGGCATCAGCCCCAGCATTTT.

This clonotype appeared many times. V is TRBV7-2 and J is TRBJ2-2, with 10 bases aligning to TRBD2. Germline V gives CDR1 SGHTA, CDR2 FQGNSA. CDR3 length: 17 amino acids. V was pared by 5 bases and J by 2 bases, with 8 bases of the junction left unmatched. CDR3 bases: TGTGCCAGCAGCCCGACTAGCGGGTATTTTAACACCGGGGAGCTGTTTTTT. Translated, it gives CASSPTSGYFNTGELFF.

The CDR3 sequence: CAISESIHFNYGYTF. CDR3 in DNA: TGTGCCATCAGTGAGTCGATTCACTTTAACTATGGCTACACCTTC. The chain carries TRBV10-3 and TRBJ1-2; D is unresolved. Trimming removed 0 bases from V and 1 base from J, with 9 bases in between. This CDR3 region has 15 residues. Germline V gene data show CDR1 as ENHRY and CDR2 as SYGVKD.

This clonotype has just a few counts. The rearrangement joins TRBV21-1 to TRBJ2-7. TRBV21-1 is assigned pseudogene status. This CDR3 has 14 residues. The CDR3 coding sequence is TGTGCCAGCAGCAAAGGCGGAGAGTCCTACGAGCAGTACTTC. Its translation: CASSKGGESYEQYF.

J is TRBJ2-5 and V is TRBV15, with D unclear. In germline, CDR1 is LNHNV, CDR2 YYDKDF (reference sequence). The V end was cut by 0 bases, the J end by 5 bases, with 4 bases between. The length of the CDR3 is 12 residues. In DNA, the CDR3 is TGTGCCACCAGCAGAGATCAGGAGACCCAGTACTTC. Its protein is CATSRDQETQYF. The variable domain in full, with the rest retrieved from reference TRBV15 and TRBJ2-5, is DAMVIQNPRYQVTQFGKPVTLSCSQTLNHNVMYWYQQKSSQAPKLLFHYYDKDFNNEADTPDNFQSRRPNTSFCFLDIRSPGLGDTAMYLCATSRDQETQYFGPGTRLLVL.

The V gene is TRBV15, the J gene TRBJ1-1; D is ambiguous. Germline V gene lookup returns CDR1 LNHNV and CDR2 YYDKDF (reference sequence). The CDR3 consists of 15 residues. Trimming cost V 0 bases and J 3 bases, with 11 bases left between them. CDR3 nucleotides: TGTGCCACCAGCAGAGATGGGGTAGGATACACTGAAGCTTTCTTT. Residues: CATSRDGVGYTEAFF.

CDR3 in amino acids: CASSPRRTSGSYNEQFF. Here the CDR3 DNA reads TGTGCCAGCAGCCCCCGACGGACTAGCGGATCGTACAATGAGCAGTTCTTC. The rearrangement joins TRBV14 to TRBJ2-1; TRBD2 matches 10 bases. After removal of 4 bases from V and 4 bases from J, the junction contained 10 bases not matched to a gene. This CDR3 is 17 amino acids long. Germline CDR1 SGHDN, CDR2 FVKESK.

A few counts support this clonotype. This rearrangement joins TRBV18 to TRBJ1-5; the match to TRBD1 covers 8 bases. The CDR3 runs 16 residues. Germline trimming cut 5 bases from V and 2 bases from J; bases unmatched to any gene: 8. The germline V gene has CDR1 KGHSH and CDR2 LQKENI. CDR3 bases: TGTGCCAGCTCAACGCAGGGGGCAGGGGGCAATCAGCCCCAGCATTTT. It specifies CASSTQGAGGNQPQHF.

The DNA for the CDR3 is TGTGCCAGCAGCCTCGCCGGTCCACGGGTTCAGCCCCAGCATTTT. Translated, it gives CASSLAGPRVQPQHF. The chain carries TRBV21-1 and TRBJ1-5; no check of the table's D call, TRBD1, against the DNA was made. TRBV21-1 is classified as a pseudogene. The CDR3 contains 15 residues.

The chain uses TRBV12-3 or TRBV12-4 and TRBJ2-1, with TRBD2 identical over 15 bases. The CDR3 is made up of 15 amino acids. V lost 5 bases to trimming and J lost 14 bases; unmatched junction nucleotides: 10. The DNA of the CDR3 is TGTGCCAGCAGTAGGACTAGCGGGAGGGCCTGGAGTGAGTTCTTC. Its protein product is CASSRTSGRAWSEFF.

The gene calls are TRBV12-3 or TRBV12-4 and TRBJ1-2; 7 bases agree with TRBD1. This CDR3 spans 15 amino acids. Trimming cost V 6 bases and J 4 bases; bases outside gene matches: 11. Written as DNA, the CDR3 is TGTGCCAGCAGCCGAACAGGGGACGCGGGCTATGGCTACACCTTC. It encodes CASSRTGDAGYGYTF.

DNA of the CDR3: TGTGCCATCAGTGATAAGAATATGAACACTGAAGCTTTCTTT. It translates to CAISDKNMNTEAFF. This chain links TRBV10-3 with TRBJ1-1, with D unclear. Germline V gene lookup returns CDR1 ENHRY and CDR2 SYGVKD. The CDR3 covers 14 residues. V was clipped by 3 bases and J by 0 bases, with 8 bases between them.

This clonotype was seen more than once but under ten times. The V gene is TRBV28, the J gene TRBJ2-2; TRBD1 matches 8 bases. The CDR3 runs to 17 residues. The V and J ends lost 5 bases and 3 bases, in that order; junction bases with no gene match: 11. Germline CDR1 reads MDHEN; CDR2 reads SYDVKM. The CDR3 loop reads CASSTRTGSVDTGELFF. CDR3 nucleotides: TGTGCCAGCAGTACCCGGACAGGGTCGGTGGACACCGGGGAGCTGTTTTTT.

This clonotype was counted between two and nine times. Here the CDR3 reads CASSPSVGQGGTEAFF. CDR3 nucleotides: TGCGCCAGCAGCCCTTCGGTCGGACAGGGAGGCACTGAAGCTTTCTTT. The chain has TRBV5-1 and TRBJ1-1; 8 bases agree with TRBD1. Germline CDR1 reads SGHRS; CDR2 reads YFSETQ. The junction had 12 bases not matched to a gene; V was cut back by 4 bases and J by 4 bases. This CDR3 has 16 residues. The entire variable domain, with the rest obtained from reference TRBV5-1 and TRBJ1-1, is as follows: KAGVTQTPRYLIKTRGQQVTLSCSPISGHRSVSWYQQTPGQGLQFLFEYFSETQRNKGNFPGRFSGRQFSNSRSEMNVSTLELGDSALYLCASSPSVGQGGTEAFFGQGTRLTVV.

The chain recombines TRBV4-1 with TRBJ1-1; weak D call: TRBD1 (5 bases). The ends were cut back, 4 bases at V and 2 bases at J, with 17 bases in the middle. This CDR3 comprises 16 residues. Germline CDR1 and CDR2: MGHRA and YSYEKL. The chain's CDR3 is CASSPSPRGVNTEAFF. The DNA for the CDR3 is TGCGCCAGCAGCCCTAGTCCAAGGGGAGTAAACACTGAAGCTTTCTTT.

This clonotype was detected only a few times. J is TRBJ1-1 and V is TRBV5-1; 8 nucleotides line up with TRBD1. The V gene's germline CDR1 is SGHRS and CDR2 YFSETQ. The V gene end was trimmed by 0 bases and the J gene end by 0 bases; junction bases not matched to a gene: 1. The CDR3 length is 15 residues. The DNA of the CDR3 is TGCGCCAGCAGCTTGGGGGACAGGATGAACACTGAAGCTTTCTTT. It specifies CASSLGDRMNTEAFF.

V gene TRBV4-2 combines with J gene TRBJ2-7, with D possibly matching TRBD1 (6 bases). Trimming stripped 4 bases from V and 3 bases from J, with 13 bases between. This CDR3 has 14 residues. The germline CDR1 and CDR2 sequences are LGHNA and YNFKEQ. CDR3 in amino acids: CASSPGTRDYEQYF. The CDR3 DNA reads TGTGCCAGCAGCCCGGGGACAAGGGACTACGAGCAGTACTTC.

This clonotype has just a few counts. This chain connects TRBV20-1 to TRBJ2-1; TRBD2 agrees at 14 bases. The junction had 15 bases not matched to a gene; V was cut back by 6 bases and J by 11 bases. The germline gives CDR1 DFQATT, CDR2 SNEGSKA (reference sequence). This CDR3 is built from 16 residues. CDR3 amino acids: CSAQTAGLAGVRKQFF. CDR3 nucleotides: TGCAGTGCCCAGACGGCGGGACTAGCGGGAGTTCGGAAGCAGTTCTTC.

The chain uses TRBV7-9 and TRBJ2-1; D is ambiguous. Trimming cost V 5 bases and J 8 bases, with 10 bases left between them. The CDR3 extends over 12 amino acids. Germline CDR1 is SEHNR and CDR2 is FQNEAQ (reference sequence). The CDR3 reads CASSRGHYEQFF. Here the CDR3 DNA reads TGTGCCAGCAGCCGTGGGCACTATGAGCAGTTCTTC.